This TCR beta chain is drawn from a study of T cells in Graves' hyperthyroidism and ophthalmopathy. Study in general: Once the initial diagnosis was made, peripheral blood was obtained before any treatment.

This CDR3 contains 14 residues. The V gene's germline CDR1 is MDHEN and CDR2 SYDVKM. V was shortened by 5 bases and J by 0 bases, with 10 bases between the two germline ends. This clonotype was detected many times. Its antigen is unknown. General study findings and limits: Ophthalmopathy cases were set apart from stable hyperthyroidism by a 13 V-J model.

Amplified TCR beta CDR3 regions came from RNA transcripts. When the TCR CDR3 underwent first-round RT-PCR, the HTBI primer set was used. TCRdb called the multiplex PCR reads again in MiXCR, with one record for every CDR3 protein. The sample holds 140,000 or so distinct CDR3 sequences; 22% are singletons and the top ten take about two thirds. Participants, patients aged 18 to 65, had newly diagnosed hyperthyroidism with a duration under 2 months. For the diagnoses, clinical symptoms, serum thyroxine and TRAb, thyroid ultrasound and orbital computed tomography were used. Sequenced: blood. This chain uses TRBV28 with TRBJ1-1; D gene unclear. This clonotype was obtained from a woman in her forties or fifties with Graves' hyperthyroidism that later progressed to Graves' ophthalmopathy. CDR3 in amino acids: CASSPPRLNTEAFF. The CDR3 region has the DNA TGTGCCAGCAGTCCCCCTCGATTGAACACTGAAGCTTTCTTT.